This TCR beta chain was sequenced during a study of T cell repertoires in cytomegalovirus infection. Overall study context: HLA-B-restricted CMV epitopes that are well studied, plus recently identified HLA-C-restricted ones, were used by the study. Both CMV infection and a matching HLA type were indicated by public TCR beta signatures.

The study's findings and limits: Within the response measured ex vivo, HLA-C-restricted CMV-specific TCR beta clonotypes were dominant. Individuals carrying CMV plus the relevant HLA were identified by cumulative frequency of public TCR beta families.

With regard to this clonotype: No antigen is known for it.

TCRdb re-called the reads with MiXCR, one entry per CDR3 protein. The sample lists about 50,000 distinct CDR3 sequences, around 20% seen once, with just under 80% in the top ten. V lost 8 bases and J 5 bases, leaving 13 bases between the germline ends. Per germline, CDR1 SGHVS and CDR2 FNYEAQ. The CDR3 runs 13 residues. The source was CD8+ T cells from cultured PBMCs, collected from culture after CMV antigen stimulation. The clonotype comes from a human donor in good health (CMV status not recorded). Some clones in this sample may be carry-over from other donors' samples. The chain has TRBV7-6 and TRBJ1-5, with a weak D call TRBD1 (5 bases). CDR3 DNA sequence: TGTGCCAGCTGGGGGGGGGAGTATCAGCCCCAGCATTTT. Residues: CASWGGEYQPQHF.